A selection of T cell receptor beta chains follows, all from one sample in a study of memory CD8 T cells in hepatitis C reinfection. Profiling relied on immunoSEQ multiplex PCR, and the TCRdb table lists in-frame clones only, not all of them. The sample comprises about 50,000 clones, 89% of which are singletons, and roughly 0.7% rests with the top ten. Input material: naive CD8+ T cells sorted from blood. These receptors originate from a man between 18 and 29 years old with hepatitis C virus infection. Both conserved end residues are part of each CDR3. Fields, in order: clone size, D gene, V gene, J gene, CDR3 protein, CDR3 DNA. A D gene is named only where the DNA matches it firmly. Clone size is stated in some rows and not others, as once, few, many or a class when expanded.

clone_size: once
d_call: TRBD2
v_call: TRBV6-1
j_call: TRBJ2-1
cdr3_aa: CASSPSGPYNEQFF
cdr3_nt: TGTGCCAGCAGCCCTAGCGGACCCTACAATGAGCAGTTCTTC

clone_size: .
d_call: .
v_call: TRBV11-2
j_call: TRBJ2-5
cdr3_aa: CASSPSGLGAQETQYF
cdr3_nt: TGTGCCAGCAGCCCGAGCGGCCTGGGGGCACAAGAGACCCAGTACTTC

clone_size: .
d_call: .
v_call: TRBV19
j_call: TRBJ1-5
cdr3_aa: CASSIVSVNQPQHF
cdr3_nt: TGTGCCAGTAGTATAGTCTCGGTCAATCAGCCCCAGCATTTT

clone_size: .
d_call: TRBD1
v_call: TRBV7-9
j_call: TRBJ1-1
cdr3_aa: CASRPRQGSMNTEAFF
cdr3_nt: TGTGCCAGCAGACCTCGACAGGGATCGATGAACACTGAAGCTTTCTTT

clone_size: .
d_call: .
v_call: TRBV7-9
j_call: TRBJ1-1
cdr3_aa: CASSLDATRDTEAFF
cdr3_nt: TGTGCCAGCAGCTTAGACGCAACTAGGGACACTGAAGCTTTCTTT

clone_size: .
d_call: TRBD1
v_call: TRBV15
j_call: TRBJ2-5
cdr3_aa: CATSRDRQGATETQYF
cdr3_nt: TGTGCCACCAGCAGAGATCGTCAGGGGGCAACAGAGACCCAGTACTTC

clone_size: .
d_call: TRBD2
v_call: TRBV6-6
j_call: TRBJ2-7
cdr3_aa: CASSYSVSRGVYEQYF
cdr3_nt: TGTGCCAGCAGTTACTCGGTTTCTCGGGGGGTCTACGAGCAGTACTTC

clone_size: .
d_call: TRBD2
v_call: TRBV7-9
j_call: TRBJ2-4
cdr3_aa: CASSSLAGLAKNIQYF
cdr3_nt: TGTGCCAGCAGTTCACTAGCGGGTCTAGCCAAAAACATTCAGTACTTC

clone_size: .
d_call: TRBD1
v_call: TRBV27
j_call: TRBJ2-2
cdr3_aa: CASSLRGPGELFF
cdr3_nt: TGTGCCAGCAGTTTGAGGGGGCCCGGGGAGCTGTTTTTT

clone_size: .
d_call: .
v_call: TRBV9
j_call: TRBJ1-2
cdr3_aa: CASSGPTADGYTF
cdr3_nt: TGTGCCAGCAGCGGCCCTACGGCGGATGGCTACACCTTC

clone_size: once
d_call: .
v_call: TRBV27
j_call: TRBJ2-7
cdr3_aa: CASSNGQYHEQYF
cdr3_nt: TGTGCCAGCAGTAATGGACAGTACCACGAGCAGTACTTC

clone_size: .
d_call: TRBD1
v_call: TRBV5-4
j_call: TRBJ2-5
cdr3_aa: CASSSGVTGGGETQYF
cdr3_nt: TGTGCCAGTAGCTCCGGAGTTACAGGGGGTGGTGAGACCCAGTACTTC

clone_size: once
d_call: TRBD1
v_call: TRBV19
j_call: TRBJ1-1
cdr3_aa: CASSLATGGNTEAFF
cdr3_nt: TGTGCCAGTAGTCTGGCAACAGGGGGGAACACTGAAGCTTTCTTT

clone_size: .
d_call: .
v_call: TRBV5-6
j_call: TRBJ1-5
cdr3_aa: CASSPWGGVGQPQHF
cdr3_nt: TGTGCCAGCAGCCCCTGGGGAGGAGTTGGCCAGCCCCAGCATTTT

clone_size: once
d_call: .
v_call: TRBV27
j_call: TRBJ2-7
cdr3_aa: CASSLVGGLSYEQYF
cdr3_nt: TGTGCCAGCAGTTTAGTCGGGGGGCTCTCCTACGAGCAGTACTTC

clone_size: .
d_call: .
v_call: TRBV4-1
j_call: TRBJ2-1
cdr3_aa: CASSQDRTAYNEQFF
cdr3_nt: TGCGCCAGCAGCCAAGATAGGACAGCGTACAATGAGCAGTTCTTC

clone_size: .
d_call: TRBD1
v_call: TRBV30
j_call: TRBJ1-1
cdr3_aa: CAWTGGNTEAFF
cdr3_nt: TGTGCCTGGACAGGGGGGAACACTGAAGCTTTCTTT

clone_size: .
d_call: TRBD1
v_call: TRBV30
j_call: TRBJ2-2
cdr3_aa: CAYSGQGPTGELFF
cdr3_nt: TGTGCCTACTCTGGACAGGGGCCCACCGGGGAGCTGTTTTTT

clone_size: .
d_call: .
v_call: TRBV5-1
j_call: TRBJ2-1
cdr3_aa: CASSLDQGPYNEQFF
cdr3_nt: TGCGCCAGCAGCTTGGACCAGGGCCCTTACAATGAGCAGTTCTTC

clone_size: .
d_call: TRBD1
v_call: TRBV13
j_call: TRBJ1-2
cdr3_aa: CASSSGTGSYGYTF
cdr3_nt: TGTGCCAGCAGCTCCGGGACAGGGAGCTATGGCTACACCTTC

clone_size: .
d_call: .
v_call: TRBV19
j_call: TRBJ2-7
cdr3_aa: CASSAASGGYEQYF
cdr3_nt: TGTGCCAGTAGTGCGGCCTCGGGCGGGTACGAGCAGTACTTC

clone_size: .
d_call: .
v_call: TRBV28
j_call: TRBJ2-7
cdr3_aa: CASSLGAYEQYF
cdr3_nt: TGTGCCAGCAGCCTAGGGGCCTACGAGCAGTACTTC

clone_size: .
d_call: .
v_call: TRBV4-1
j_call: TRBJ2-7
cdr3_aa: CASSLGGRGNYEQYF
cdr3_nt: TGCGCCAGCAGCCTTGGGGGGCGGGGGAACTACGAGCAGTACTTC

clone_size: .
d_call: TRBD1
v_call: TRBV27
j_call: TRBJ2-3
cdr3_aa: CASSTQGQGARDTQYF
cdr3_nt: TGTGCCAGCAGTACACAGGGACAGGGGGCAAGAGATACGCAGTATTTT

clone_size: once
d_call: TRBD1
v_call: TRBV28
j_call: TRBJ2-3
cdr3_aa: CASSRDRGTDTQYF
cdr3_nt: TGTGCCAGCAGCCGGGACAGGGGGACAGATACGCAGTATTTT

clone_size: .
d_call: TRBD2
v_call: TRBV5-4
j_call: TRBJ2-7
cdr3_aa: CASSLVLAGGHEQYF
cdr3_nt: TGTGCCAGCAGCTTAGTGCTAGCGGGAGGACACGAGCAGTACTTC

clone_size: .
d_call: .
v_call: TRBV29-1
j_call: TRBJ1-2
cdr3_aa: CSVETTDGSGYTF
cdr3_nt: TGCAGCGTTGAAACAACAGACGGCAGTGGCTACACCTTC

clone_size: .
d_call: TRBD1
v_call: TRBV29-1
j_call: TRBJ2-1
cdr3_aa: CSVEDQGEFF
cdr3_nt: TGCAGCGTTGAAGATCAGGGGGAATTCTTC

clone_size: .
d_call: .
v_call: TRBV6-6
j_call: TRBJ1-5
cdr3_aa: CASSSGFGNQPQHF
cdr3_nt: TGTGCCAGCAGTTCGGGTTTCGGCAATCAGCCCCAGCATTTT

clone_size: .
d_call: .
v_call: TRBV27
j_call: TRBJ2-1
cdr3_aa: CASSYVLGRGLGEQFF
cdr3_nt: TGTGCCAGCAGTTATGTACTCGGGAGAGGACTTGGTGAGCAGTTCTTC